This T cell receptor beta chain was sequenced during a study of T cell repertoires in cytomegalovirus infection. Background on the study: It can be stated that public TCR beta signatures indicated CMV infection as well as a matching HLA type.

This CDR3 is built from 14 residues. CDR1 and CDR2 from the germline V gene are LGHNA and YNFKEQ. V gave up 0 bases and J gave up 3 bases, with 6 bases separating them. This clonotype was detected only a few times. Its antigen is still unknown. TCRdb reanalysed the reads using MiXCR and keeps one entry per CDR3 protein. The sample lists 35,000 to 55,000 distinct CDR3 sequences, roughly 22% occurring once. Study-level points and caveats: Cumulative public TCR beta family frequency identified carriers of CMV plus the relevant HLA.

V gene TRBV4-2 combines with J gene TRBJ1-5; no clear D gene. The clonotype comes from a human donor in good health (CMV status not recorded). Some clones in this sample may be carry-over from other donors' samples. The sample consisted of PBMCs, sequenced either directly or after in vitro stimulation (not recorded which). The CDR3 protein is CASSQDGVNQPQHF. The CDR3 DNA reads TGTGCCAGCAGCCAAGATGGAGTCAATCAGCCCCAGCATTTT.